Listed here are 2 T cell receptor beta chains from one sample, sequenced in a study of T cell responses to AZD1222 COVID-19 vaccine. Libraries were prepared by immunoSEQ multiplex PCR; TCRdb keeps only in-frame clonotypes and omits some of them. Here the sample spans some 160,000 clones, 91% being singletons. Specimen: peripheral blood, collected on day 0 of AZD1222 vaccination. These receptors all come from an adult in good health.

V gene TRBV29-1 combines with J gene TRBJ1-1, with D maybe TRBD1 (5 bases). The length of the CDR3 is 11 residues. The V gene's germline CDR1 is SQVTM and CDR2 ANQGSEA. The V and J ends lost 5 bases and 11 bases respectively, with 15 bases between them. CDR3: CSVLTANRAFF. CDR3 DNA: TGCAGCGTTCTGACAGCGAACCGGGCTTTCTTT.

This sequence joins TRBV14 and TRBJ2-5; no reliable D call. Germline assignment: CDR1 SGHDN and CDR2 FVKESK. This CDR3 spans 13 amino acids. V lost 1 base to trimming and J lost 4 bases, with 7 bases between them. This CDR3 is CASSQGRVETQYF. The CDR3, as DNA: TGTGCCAGCAGCCAAGGACGTGTAGAGACCCAGTACTTC.